This T cell receptor beta chain was documented in a study of blood T cell repertoires in COVID-19. Study-wide background: Sources were T cells, B-cell-depleted T cells, or PBMCs; the material itself was cDNA or gDNA.

Those who participated ranged in age from 18 to 89 years and resided in under 25 US areas. Cohort allocation depended upon clinical history that participants reported. Deletions cut 1 base from V and 3 bases from J, with 17 bases between. Per the germline V gene, CDR1 is SGHVS and CDR2 is FQNEAQ. CDR3 length equals 17 residues. Profiled with immunoSEQ multiplex PCR; TCRdb holds only in-frame clones, not every one. Here the sample spans roughly 140,000 clones, roughly 84% being singletons. The V and J genes are TRBV7-8 and TRBJ2-3, with D possibly TRBD2 on 5 matching bases. Sequences were obtained from PBMCs or T cells enriched from blood (not recorded which). The source of this sequence is a woman in her forties or fifties who had been exposed to COVID-19. This chain's CDR3 is CASSLGFGRAGTDTQYF. For the CDR3, the DNA is TGTGCCAGCAGCTTAGGTTTTGGTAGGGCGGGTACAGATACGCAGTATTTT.